The rows below give T cell receptor beta chains drawn from one sample of a study of early T cells in non-severe SARS-CoV-2 infection. TCRdb re-called the 5' RACE reads with MiXCR, one entry per CDR3 protein. The sample contains about 50,000 distinct CDR3 sequences, more than 10% of which appear only once. The material was whole blood, obtained at baseline. The receptors originated from an adult who was a healthcare worker with PCR-confirmed SARS-CoV-2 infection or an uninfected control (not recorded which). Each CDR3 is given with its conserved first and last residue. The order of the fields is CDR3 protein, D gene, V gene, J gene. A D gene is named only where the DNA matches it firmly.

CDR3: CASSGYGETGELFF; D: .; V: TRBV7-8; J: TRBJ2-2
CDR3: CASSQLSAGGLYEQYF; D: TRBD2; V: TRBV4-3; J: TRBJ2-7
CDR3: CASSPRPGRLAENIQYF; D: TRBD2; V: TRBV18; J: TRBJ2-4
CDR3: CASSISGVNTGELFF; D: TRBD2; V: TRBV11-3; J: TRBJ2-2
CDR3: CSARGGKNIQYF; D: .; V: TRBV20-1; J: TRBJ2-4
CDR3: CASSLEGVRASFF; D: .; V: TRBV7-9; J: TRBJ1-1
CDR3: CASSRGTKFADTQYF; D: .; V: TRBV7-2; J: TRBJ2-3
CDR3: CASSITNRATEAFF; D: .; V: TRBV19; J: TRBJ1-1
CDR3: CSVLAGSYNEQFF; D: TRBD2; V: TRBV29-1; J: TRBJ2-1
CDR3: CASSLGGLSSYEQYF; D: .; V: TRBV11-2; J: TRBJ2-7
CDR3: CASSPGINVPFF; D: .; V: TRBV18; J: TRBJ1-1
CDR3: CASSSGTATNEKLFF; D: TRBD1; V: TRBV6-2/TRBV6-3; J: TRBJ1-4
CDR3: CASSPYRGTDSPLHF; D: TRBD1; V: TRBV7-2; J: TRBJ1-6
CDR3: CASHPKGGAEGYTF; D: .; V: TRBV5-4; J: TRBJ1-2
CDR3: CASSFGRTDGYTF; D: .; V: TRBV12-3/TRBV12-4; J: TRBJ1-2
CDR3: CASSLEVARAGEQFF; D: .; V: TRBV7-9; J: TRBJ2-1
CDR3: CASSPTLNEKLFF; D: .; V: TRBV6-5; J: TRBJ1-4
CDR3: CASAGCTNEQFF; D: .; V: TRBV21-1; J: TRBJ2-1
CDR3: CASRGGQGFEAFF; D: .; V: TRBV28; J: TRBJ1-1
CDR3: CASSVGTSGYQETQYF; D: TRBD2; V: TRBV9; J: TRBJ2-5
CDR3: CASSLEPLSVYEQYF; D: .; V: TRBV11-2; J: TRBJ2-7
CDR3: CSATTRLLQETQYF; D: .; V: TRBV20-1; J: TRBJ2-5
CDR3: CSVAGYNEQFF; D: .; V: TRBV29-1; J: TRBJ2-1
CDR3: CASRSAPKWNTEAFF; D: .; V: TRBV27; J: TRBJ1-1
CDR3: CASTRDSQETQYF; D: .; V: TRBV2; J: TRBJ2-5
CDR3: CASSGTSSTDTQYF; D: .; V: TRBV18; J: TRBJ2-3
CDR3: CSARGQSMNTEAFF; D: .; V: TRBV20-1; J: TRBJ1-1
CDR3: CASSLAARQSANYGYTF; D: .; V: TRBV12-3/TRBV12-4; J: TRBJ1-2
CDR3: CASSSKPTVSYEQYF; D: .; V: TRBV5-4; J: TRBJ2-7